This passage covers 9 T cell receptor beta chains from one sample sequenced in a study of Ad26.COV2.S vaccination and SARS-CoV-2 variants. Treatment in this sample: over 15 received Ad26.COV2.S at low or high dose, single or two shots; 5 received placebo; per-sample allocation not given. The investigators took samples on day 63 after the first vaccine or placebo injection. Clones were read by immunoSEQ multiplex PCR, and TCRdb kept only the in-frame ones, dropping some. In the table there are around 450,000 clones, 70% to 90% of which are singletons. The sample in question was peripheral blood, obtained in a trial of Ad26.COV2.S vaccine versus placebo. Every receptor here comes from a person aged 18-60 years who received the Ad26.COV2.S COVID-19 vaccine or a placebo.

V is TRBV3-1 (or the pseudogene TRBV3-2) and J is TRBJ2-5, with TRBD1 matching over 10 bases. Germline CDR1 reads LGHDT; CDR2 reads YNNKEL (reference sequence). Trimming took 4 bases from V and 3 from J; bases not matched to a gene: 8. The CDR3 is made up of 16 amino acids. CDR3 coding DNA: TGTGCCAGCAGCCGGCAATGGGGACAGGGGAAAGAGACCCAGTACTTC. As protein: CASSRQWGQGKETQYF.

This chain joins TRBV3-1 (or the pseudogene TRBV3-2) and TRBJ2-3; no definite D call. Trimming removed 2 bases at V and 0 bases at J, with 6 bases between. Germline values: CDR1 LGHDT, CDR2 YNNKEL (reference sequence). CDR3 length equals 14 residues. In DNA form, the CDR3 reads TGTGCCAGCAGCCAACTTGCTAGCACAGATACGCAGTATTTT. Translation: CASSQLASTDTQYF.

This clone has a single count. The V gene is TRBV7-3, the J gene TRBJ2-6; the D is unclear. Germline CDR1 is SGHTA and CDR2 is FQGTGA. The CDR3 totals 14 residues. V lost 5 bases to trimming and J lost 2 bases, with 7 bases between them. The CDR3 region is CASSPDPGANVLTF. CDR3 DNA: TGTGCCAGCAGCCCGGACCCTGGGGCCAACGTCCTGACTTTC.

This sequence joins TRBV3-1 (or the pseudogene TRBV3-2) and TRBJ2-3, with 9 bases identical to TRBD2. This CDR3 spans 19 amino acids. V lost 4 bases, J lost 0 bases, and 14 bases stayed unmatched. Germline-derived CDR1 and CDR2 are LGHDT and YNNKEL (reference sequence). The CDR3 region is CASSRGVSGGAFSTDTQYF. The CDR3 nucleotides are TGTGCCAGCAGCCGGGGGGTTAGCGGGGGCGCCTTTAGCACAGATACGCAGTATTTT.

The chain couples TRBV5-1 to TRBJ1-3, with D uncertain. V was cut by 0 bases and J by 0 bases, with 4 bases left in between. There are 14 residues in the CDR3. CDR1 SGHRS and CDR2 YFSETQ come from the germline V gene. DNA for the CDR3: TGCGCCAGCAGCTTGGATGCCTCTGGAAACACCATATATTTT. This translates into CASSLDASGNTIYF. The full variable domain, rest sourced from reference TRBV5-1 and TRBJ1-3, is KAGVTQTPRYLIKTRGQQVTLSCSPISGHRSVSWYQQTPGQGLQFLFEYFSETQRNKGNFPGRFSGRQFSNSRSEMNVSTLELGDSALYLCASSLDASGNTIYFGEGSWLTVV.

The chain carries TRBV18 and TRBJ1-5; no clear D gene. The CDR3 is made up of 13 amino acids. Germline V gene data show CDR1 as KGHSH and CDR2 as LQKENI. Trimming took 5 bases from V and 7 from J, leaving 12 bases between them. This CDR3 reads CASSSLTSQPQHF. The CDR3 DNA follows: TGTGCCAGCTCATCGCTGACAAGCCAGCCCCAGCATTTT.

This clone appeared once. The DNA of the CDR3 is TGTGCCAGTAGTATAGCCGGGACAGGGGGAAGGCAGCCCCAGCATTTT. It translates to CASSIAGTGGRQPQHF. The V call is TRBV19, the J call TRBJ1-5; TRBD1 matches 11 bases. With V trimmed by 1 base and J by 7 bases, 6 bases remained unmatched. CDR3 size: 16 residues. Germline V gene sequence: CDR1 LNHDA, CDR2 SQIVND (reference sequence). Filled out from reference TRBV19 and TRBJ1-5, the complete variable domain reads DGGITQSPKYLFRKEGQNVTLSCEQNLNHDAMYWYRQDPGQGLRLIYYSQIVNDFQKGDIAEGYSVSREKKESFPLTVTSAQKNPTAFYLCASSIAGTGGRQPQHFGDGTRLSIL.

This rearrangement joins TRBV7-6 to TRBJ2-7; D is perhaps TRBD2 (6 bases). This CDR3 region has 13 residues. The germline V and J ends were trimmed by 5 bases and 6 bases, with 14 bases remaining between them. The germline V gene has CDR1 SGHVS and CDR2 FNYEAQ. The CDR3 DNA sequence: TGTGCCAGCAGCATGCGGGGAATCGGCGAGCAGTACTTC. Translation gives CASSMRGIGEQYF.

V is TRBV29-1 and J is TRBJ1-2; 8 nucleotides align to TRBD1. Germline trimming cut 6 bases from V and 1 base from J; bases unmatched to any gene: 10. The CDR3 is 15 amino acids. Germline V gives CDR1 SQVTM, CDR2 ANQGSEA. The CDR3 nucleotides read TGCAGCGTCCAATGGACAGGGCTAAGTAACTATGGCTACACCTTC. This gives the protein CSVQWTGLSNYGYTF.